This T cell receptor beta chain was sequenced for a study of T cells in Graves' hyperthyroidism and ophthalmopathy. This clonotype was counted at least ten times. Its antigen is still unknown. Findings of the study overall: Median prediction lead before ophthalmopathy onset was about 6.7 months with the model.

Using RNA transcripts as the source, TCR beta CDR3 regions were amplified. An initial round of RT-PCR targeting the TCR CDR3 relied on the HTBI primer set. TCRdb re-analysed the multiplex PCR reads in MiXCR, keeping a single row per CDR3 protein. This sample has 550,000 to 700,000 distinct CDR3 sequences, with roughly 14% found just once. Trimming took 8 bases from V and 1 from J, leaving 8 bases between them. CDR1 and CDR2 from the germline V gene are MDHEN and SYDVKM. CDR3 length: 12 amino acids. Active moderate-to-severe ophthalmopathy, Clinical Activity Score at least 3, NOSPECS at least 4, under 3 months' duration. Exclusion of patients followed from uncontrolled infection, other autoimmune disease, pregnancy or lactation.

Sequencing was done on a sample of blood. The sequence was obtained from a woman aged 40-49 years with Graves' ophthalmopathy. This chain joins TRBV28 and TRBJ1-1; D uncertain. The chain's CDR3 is CASGSGNTEAFF. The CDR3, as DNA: TGTGCCAGCGGTTCGGGGAACACTGAAGCTTTCTTT.